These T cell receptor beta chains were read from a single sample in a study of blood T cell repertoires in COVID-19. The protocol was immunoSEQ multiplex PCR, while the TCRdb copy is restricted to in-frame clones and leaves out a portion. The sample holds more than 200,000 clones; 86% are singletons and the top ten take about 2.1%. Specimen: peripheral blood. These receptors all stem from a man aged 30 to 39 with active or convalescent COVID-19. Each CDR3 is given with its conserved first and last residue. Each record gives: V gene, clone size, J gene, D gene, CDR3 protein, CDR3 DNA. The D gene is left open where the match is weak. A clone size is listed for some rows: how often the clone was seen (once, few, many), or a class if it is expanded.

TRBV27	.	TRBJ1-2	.	CASSILGTGPYTF	.
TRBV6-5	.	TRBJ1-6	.	CASRRRTDNSPLHF	TGTGCCAGCAGGCGGAGGACAGATAATTCACCCCTCCACTTT
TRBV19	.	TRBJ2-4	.	CASSIDPTPNIQYF	TGTGCCAGTAGTATAGACCCTACCCCGAACATTCAGTACTTC
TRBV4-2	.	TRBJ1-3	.	CASSQGVTASGNTIYF	TGTGCCAGCAGCCAGGGTGTGACAGCCTCTGGAAACACCATATATTTT
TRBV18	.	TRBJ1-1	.	CASSPSVMNTEAFF	TGTGCCAGCTCACCTTCCGTAATGAACACTGAAGCTTTCTTT
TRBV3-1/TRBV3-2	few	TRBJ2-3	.	CASSGISAWTSTDTQYF	TGTGCCAGCAGCGGCATTAGCGCCTGGACTAGCACAGATACGCAGTATTTT
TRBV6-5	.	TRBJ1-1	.	CASSITQGITEAFF	TGTGCCAGCAGTATTACACAGGGTATCACTGAAGCTTTCTTT
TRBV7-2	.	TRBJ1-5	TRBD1	CASSLGQGVYQPQHF	TGTGCCAGCAGCTTAGGACAGGGGGTTTATCAGCCCCAGCATTTT
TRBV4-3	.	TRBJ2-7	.	CASSPTVRGDHEQYF	TGCGCCAGCAGCCCTACGGTCAGGGGGGACCACGAGCAGTACTTC
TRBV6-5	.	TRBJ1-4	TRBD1	CASFAGQGRKLFF	TGTGCCAGCTTCGCGGGACAGGGGCGAAAACTGTTTTTT
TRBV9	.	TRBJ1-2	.	CASSVKQGSSGYTF	TGTGCCAGCAGCGTTAAACAGGGTTCTTCTGGCTACACCTTC
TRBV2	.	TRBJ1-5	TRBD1	CASRIQGSSNQPQHF	TGTGCCAGCAGGATACAGGGGTCCAGCAATCAGCCCCAGCATTTT
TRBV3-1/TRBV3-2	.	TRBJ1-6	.	CASRQEDRNSPLHF	TGTGCCAGCAGACAGGAAGATCGCAATTCACCCCTCCACTTT
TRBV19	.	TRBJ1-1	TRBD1	CASSIIGTGQGREAFF	TGTGCCAGTAGTATTATAGGTACCGGACAGGGTCGTGAAGCTTTCTTT
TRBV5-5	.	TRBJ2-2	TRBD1	CASSWDRITGELFF	TGTGCCAGCAGCTGGGACAGAATCACCGGGGAGCTGTTTTTT
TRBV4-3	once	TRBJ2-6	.	CASSQVARVGSGANVLTF	TGCGCCAGCAGCCAAGTTGCCAGGGTAGGGTCTGGGGCCAACGTCCTGACTTTC
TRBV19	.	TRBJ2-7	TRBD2	CASSNSGGLIYEQYF	TGTGCCAGTAGTAATAGCGGGGGGCTAATCTACGAGCAGTACTTC
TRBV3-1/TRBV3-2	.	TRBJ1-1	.	CASSQDLSGEGAFF	TGTGCCAGCAGCCAAGATCTTTCGGGAGAGGGGGCTTTCTTT
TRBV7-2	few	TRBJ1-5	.	CASSFRGSSNQPQHF	TGTGCCAGCAGCTTCCGAGGTTCTAGCAATCAGCCCCAGCATTTT
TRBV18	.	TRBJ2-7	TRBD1	CASSGGQGFEYEQYF	TGTGCCAGCTCAGGTGGACAGGGGTTTGAGTACGAGCAGTACTTC
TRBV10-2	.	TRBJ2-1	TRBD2	CASRLAGEGEQFF	TGCGCCAGCAGACTAGCGGGGGAAGGGGAGCAGTTCTTC
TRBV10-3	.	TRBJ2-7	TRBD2	CAISPFGSGGGYSYEQYF	TGTGCCATCAGCCCTTTTGGTAGCGGGGGGGGATACTCCTACGAGCAGTACTTC
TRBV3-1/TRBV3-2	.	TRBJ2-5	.	CASSQAAGVFATQYF	TGTGCCAGCAGCCAAGCGGCCGGGGTATTCGCGACCCAGTACTTC
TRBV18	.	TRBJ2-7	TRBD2	CASSPGVWTSGGYEQYF	TGTGCCAGCTCACCAGGCGTCTGGACTAGCGGGGGGTACGAGCAGTACTTC
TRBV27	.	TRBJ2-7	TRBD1	CASSWDGTGGYEQYF	TGTGCCAGCAGTTGGGACGGGACAGGGGGCTACGAGCAGTACTTC
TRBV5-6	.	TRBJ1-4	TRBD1	CASSLVFGQGNEKLFF	TGTGCCAGCAGCTTGGTTTTCGGACAGGGGAATGAAAAACTGTTTTTT
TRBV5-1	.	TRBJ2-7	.	CASSTDSEQYF	TGCGCCAGCAGCACGGACAGCGAGCAGTACTTC
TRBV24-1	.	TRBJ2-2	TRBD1	CATSRSGTGSNTGELFF	TGTGCCACCAGTAGATCCGGGACAGGGTCGAACACCGGGGAGCTGTTTTTT
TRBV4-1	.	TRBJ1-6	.	CASSHPGQSNSPLHF	TGCGCCAGCAGCCACCCAGGACAGTCAAATTCACCCCTCCACTTT
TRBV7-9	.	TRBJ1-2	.	CASSAGGGYTF	TGTGCCAGCAGCGCGGGGGGTGGCTACACCTTC
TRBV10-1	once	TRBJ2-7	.	CASSRGYEQYF	TGCGCCAGCAGTAGGGGCTACGAGCAGTACTTC
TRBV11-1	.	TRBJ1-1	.	CASSLGRWSTEAFF	TGTGCCAGCAGCTTAGGTAGGTGGAGTACTGAAGCTTTCTTT
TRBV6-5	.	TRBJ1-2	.	CASSYVLQISNYGYTF	TGTGCCAGCAGTTACGTCCTGCAGATCTCTAACTATGGCTACACCTTC
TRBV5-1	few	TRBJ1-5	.	CASSLDGAGNQPQHF	TGCGCCAGCAGCTTGGATGGGGCGGGCAATCAGCCCCAGCATTTT
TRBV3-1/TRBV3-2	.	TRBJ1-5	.	CASSQSGQLNQPQHF	TGTGCCAGCAGCCAGAGTGGACAGCTTAATCAGCCCCAGCATTTT
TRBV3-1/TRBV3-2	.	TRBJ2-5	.	CASSPLWEAETQYF	TGTGCCAGCAGCCCTTTATGGGAGGCGGAGACCCAGTACTTC
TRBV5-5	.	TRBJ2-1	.	CASSKFRVPGQFF	TGTGCCAGCAGCAAGTTCAGGGTCCCGGGGCAGTTCTTC